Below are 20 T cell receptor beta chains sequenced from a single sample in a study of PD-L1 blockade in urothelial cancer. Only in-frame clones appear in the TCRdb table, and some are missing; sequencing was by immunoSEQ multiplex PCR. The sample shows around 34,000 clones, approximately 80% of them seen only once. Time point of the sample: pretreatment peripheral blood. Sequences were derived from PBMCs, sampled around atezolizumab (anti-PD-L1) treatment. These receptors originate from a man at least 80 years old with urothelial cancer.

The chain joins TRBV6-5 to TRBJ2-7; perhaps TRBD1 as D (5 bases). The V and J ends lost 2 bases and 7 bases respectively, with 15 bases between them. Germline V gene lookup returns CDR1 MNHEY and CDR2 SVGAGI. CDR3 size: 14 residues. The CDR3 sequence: CASSYRGLTEEQYF. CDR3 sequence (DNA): TGTGCCAGCAGTTACAGGGGATTAACGGAAGAGCAGTACTTC.

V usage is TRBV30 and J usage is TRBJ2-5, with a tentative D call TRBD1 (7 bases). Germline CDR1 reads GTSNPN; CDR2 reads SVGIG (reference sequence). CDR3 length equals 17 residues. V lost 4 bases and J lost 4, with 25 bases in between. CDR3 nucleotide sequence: TGTGCCTGGACCCGAACCAGGGGGGTGGAGGCCACAGAGACCCAGTACTTC. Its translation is CAWTRTRGVEATETQYF.

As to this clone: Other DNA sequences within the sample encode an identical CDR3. The CDR3 DNA sequence: TGTGCCAACTCCAGGGGGGACAATGAGCAGTTCTTC. It codes for CANSRGDNEQFF. V is TRBV7-9 and J is TRBJ2-1; tentative D call: TRBD1 (7 bases). CDR3 length: 12 amino acids. From germline, CDR1 is SEHNR and CDR2 FQNEAQ (reference sequence). Trimming cost V 10 bases and J 5 bases, with 12 bases left between them.

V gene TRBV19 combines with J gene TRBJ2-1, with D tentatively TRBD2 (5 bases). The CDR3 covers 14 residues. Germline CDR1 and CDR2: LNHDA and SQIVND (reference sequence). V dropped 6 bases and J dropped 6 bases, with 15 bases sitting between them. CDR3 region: CASRGRLGSNEQFF. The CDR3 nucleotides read TGTGCCAGTAGGGGGAGACTTGGCTCCAATGAGCAGTTCTTC.

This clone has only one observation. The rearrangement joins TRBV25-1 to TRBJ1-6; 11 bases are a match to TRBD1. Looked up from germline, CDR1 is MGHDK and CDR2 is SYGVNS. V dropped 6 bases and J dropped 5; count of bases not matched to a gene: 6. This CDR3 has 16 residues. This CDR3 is CASSTWTGGDNSPLHF. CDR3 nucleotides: TGTGCCAGCAGCACCTGGACAGGGGGCGATAATTCACCCCTCCACTTT.

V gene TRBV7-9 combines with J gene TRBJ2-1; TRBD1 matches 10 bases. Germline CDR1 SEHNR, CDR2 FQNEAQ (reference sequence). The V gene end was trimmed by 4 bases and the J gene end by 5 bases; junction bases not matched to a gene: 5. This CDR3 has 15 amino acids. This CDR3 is CASSSPGQGNNEQFF. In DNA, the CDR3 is TGTGCCAGCAGCTCCCCGGGACAGGGGAACAATGAGCAGTTCTTC. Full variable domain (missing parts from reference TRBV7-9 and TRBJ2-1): DTGVSQNPRHKITKRGQNVTFRCDPISEHNRLYWYRQTLGQGPEFLTYFQNEAQLEKSRLLSDRFSAERPKGSFSTLEIQRTEQGDSAMYLCASSSPGQGNNEQFFGPGTRLTVL.

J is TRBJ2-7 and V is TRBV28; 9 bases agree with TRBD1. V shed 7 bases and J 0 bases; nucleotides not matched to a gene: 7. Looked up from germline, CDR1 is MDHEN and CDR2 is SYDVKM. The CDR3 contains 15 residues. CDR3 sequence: CASTLGQGLSYEQYF. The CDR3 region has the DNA TGTGCCAGCACTCTCGGACAGGGGCTCTCCTACGAGCAGTACTTC.

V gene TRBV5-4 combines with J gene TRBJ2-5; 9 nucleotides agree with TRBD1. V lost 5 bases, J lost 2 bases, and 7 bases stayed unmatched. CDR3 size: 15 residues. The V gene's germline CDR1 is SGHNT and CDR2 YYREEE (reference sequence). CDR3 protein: CASRVTGGGQETQYF. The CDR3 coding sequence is TGTGCCAGCAGGGTGACAGGGGGAGGACAAGAGACCCAGTACTTC. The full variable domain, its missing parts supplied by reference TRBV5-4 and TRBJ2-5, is ETGVTQSPTHLIKTRGQQVTLRCSSQSGHNTVSWYQQALGQGPQFIFQYYREEENGRGNFPPRFSGLQFPNYSSELNVNALELDDSALYLCASRVTGGGQETQYFGPGTRLLVL.

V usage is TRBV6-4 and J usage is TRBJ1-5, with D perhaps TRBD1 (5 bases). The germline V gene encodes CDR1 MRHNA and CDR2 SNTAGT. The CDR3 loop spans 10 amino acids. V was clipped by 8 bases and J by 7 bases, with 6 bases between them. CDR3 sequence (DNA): TGTGCCAGCGGGGGGCAGCCCCAGCATTTT. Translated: CASGGQPQHF.

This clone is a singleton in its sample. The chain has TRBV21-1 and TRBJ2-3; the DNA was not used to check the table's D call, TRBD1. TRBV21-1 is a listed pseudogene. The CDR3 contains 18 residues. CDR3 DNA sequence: TGTGCCAGCAGCAAACGGGTGACAGGACAGTGTAGCACAGATACGCAGTATTTT. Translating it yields CASSKRVTGQCSTDTQYF.

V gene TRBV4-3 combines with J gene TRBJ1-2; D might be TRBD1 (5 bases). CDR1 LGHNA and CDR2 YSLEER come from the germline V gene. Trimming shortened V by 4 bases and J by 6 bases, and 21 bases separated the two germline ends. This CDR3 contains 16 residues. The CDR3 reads CASSLSVRSGNDGYTF. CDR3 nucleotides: TGCGCCAGCAGCCTGTCCGTCCGCTCAGGGAACGATGGCTACACCTTC.

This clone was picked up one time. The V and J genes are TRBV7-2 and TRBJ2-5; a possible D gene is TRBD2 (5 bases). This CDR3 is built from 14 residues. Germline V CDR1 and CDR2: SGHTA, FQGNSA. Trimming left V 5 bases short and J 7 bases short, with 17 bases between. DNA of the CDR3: TGTGCCAGCAGCGATCAGACCCGCCGGGGGACCCAGTACTTC. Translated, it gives CASSDQTRRGTQYF.

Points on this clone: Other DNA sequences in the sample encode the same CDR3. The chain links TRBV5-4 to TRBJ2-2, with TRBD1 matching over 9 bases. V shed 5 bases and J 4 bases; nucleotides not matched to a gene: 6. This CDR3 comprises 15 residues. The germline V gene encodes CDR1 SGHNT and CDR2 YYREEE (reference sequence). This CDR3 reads CASRSGTGITGELFF. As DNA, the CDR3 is TGTGCCAGCAGATCAGGGACAGGGATCACCGGGGAGCTGTTTTTT.

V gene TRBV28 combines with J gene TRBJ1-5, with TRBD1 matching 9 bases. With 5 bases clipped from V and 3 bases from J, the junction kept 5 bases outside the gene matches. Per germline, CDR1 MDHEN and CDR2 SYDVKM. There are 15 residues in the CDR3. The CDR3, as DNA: TGTGCCAGCAGTCCCGGGACAGGGAACAATCAGCCCCAGCATTTT. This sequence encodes CASSPGTGNNQPQHF. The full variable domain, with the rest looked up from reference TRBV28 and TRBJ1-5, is DVKVTQSSRYLVKRTGEKVFLECVQDMDHENMFWYRQDPGLGLRLIYFSYDVKMKEKGDIPEGYSVSREKKERFSLILESASTNQTSMYLCASSPGTGNNQPQHFGDGTRLSIL.

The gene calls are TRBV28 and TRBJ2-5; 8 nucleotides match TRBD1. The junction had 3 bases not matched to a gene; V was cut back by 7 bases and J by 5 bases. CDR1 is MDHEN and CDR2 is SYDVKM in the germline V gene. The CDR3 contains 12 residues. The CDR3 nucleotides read TGTGCCAGCACCACAGGGGGGGAGACCCAGTACTTC. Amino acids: CASTTGGETQYF.

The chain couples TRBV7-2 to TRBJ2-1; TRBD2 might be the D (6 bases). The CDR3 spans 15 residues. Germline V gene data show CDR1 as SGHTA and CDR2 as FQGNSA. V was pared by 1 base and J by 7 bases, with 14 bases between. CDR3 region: CASSLDASAQNEQFF. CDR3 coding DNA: TGTGCCAGCAGCTTAGACGCTAGCGCGCAGAATGAGCAGTTCTTC.

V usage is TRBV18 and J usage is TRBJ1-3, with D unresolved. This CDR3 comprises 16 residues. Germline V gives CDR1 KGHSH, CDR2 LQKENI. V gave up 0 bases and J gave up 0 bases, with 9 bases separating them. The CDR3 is CASSPPSSGSGNTIYF. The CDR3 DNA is TGTGCCAGCTCACCACCCAGTAGCGGCTCTGGAAACACCATATATTTT.

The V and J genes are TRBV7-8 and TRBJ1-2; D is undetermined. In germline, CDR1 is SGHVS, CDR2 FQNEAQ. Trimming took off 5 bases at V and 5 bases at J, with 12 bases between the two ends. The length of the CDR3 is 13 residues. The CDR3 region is CASSHDGGYGYTF. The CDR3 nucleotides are TGTGCCAGCAGCCATGACGGAGGATATGGCTACACCTTC.

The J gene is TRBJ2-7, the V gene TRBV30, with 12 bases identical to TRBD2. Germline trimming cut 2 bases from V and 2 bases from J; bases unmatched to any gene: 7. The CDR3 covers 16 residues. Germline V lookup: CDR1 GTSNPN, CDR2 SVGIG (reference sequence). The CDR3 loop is CAWSPSGRAGAYEQYF. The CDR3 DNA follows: TGTGCCTGGAGTCCTAGCGGGAGGGCCGGGGCCTACGAGCAGTACTTC.

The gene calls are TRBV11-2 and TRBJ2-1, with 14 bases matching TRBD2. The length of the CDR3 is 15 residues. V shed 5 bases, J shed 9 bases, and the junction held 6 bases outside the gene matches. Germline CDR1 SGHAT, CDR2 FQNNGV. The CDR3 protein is CASSRGLAGDIEQFF. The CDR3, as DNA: TGTGCCAGCAGCCGGGGACTAGCGGGAGATATTGAGCAGTTCTTC.